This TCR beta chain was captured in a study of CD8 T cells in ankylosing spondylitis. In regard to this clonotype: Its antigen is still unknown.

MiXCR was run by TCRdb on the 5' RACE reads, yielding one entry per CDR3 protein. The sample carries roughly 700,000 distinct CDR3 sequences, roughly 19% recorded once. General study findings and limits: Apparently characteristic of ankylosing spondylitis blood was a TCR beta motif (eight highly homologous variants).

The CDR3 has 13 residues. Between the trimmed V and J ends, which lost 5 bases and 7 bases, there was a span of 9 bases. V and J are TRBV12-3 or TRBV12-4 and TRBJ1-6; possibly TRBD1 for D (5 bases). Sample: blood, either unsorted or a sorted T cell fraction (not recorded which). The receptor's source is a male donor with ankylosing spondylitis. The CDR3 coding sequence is TGTGCCAGCAGTCGGGGGGAGAATTCACCCCTCCACTTT. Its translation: CASSRGENSPLHF.